This T cell receptor beta chain was captured in a study of cytotoxic CD8 clonotypes in ibrutinib-treated CLL. Overall study context: Among the samples, the mean was approximately 250,000 productive templates and roughly 100,000 productive rearrangements. Findings and limits, study-wide: The public clonotypes identified were infrequent and showed contraction or stability on treatment.

In regard to this clone: Its antigen is still unknown.

The CDR3 contains 13 residues. J gave up 3 bases and V 10 bases, and 8 bases lay outside the gene matches. CDR1 and CDR2 (germline): MNHEY, SVGAGI. TCR beta libraries used 2 to 2.5 micrograms of genomic DNA from cryopreserved PBMCs. The protocol was immunoSEQ multiplex PCR, while the TCRdb copy is restricted to in-frame clones and leaves out a portion. The data show a few hundred thousand clones, with roughly 70% seen just once and roughly 14% held by the top ten. The source is a human donor with chronic lymphocytic leukemia. The specimen was PBMCs, collected after 24 months of ibrutinib treatment. The chain links TRBV6-5 to TRBJ1-2, with 7 bases aligning to TRBD1. The CDR3 region has the DNA TGTGCCACAGATATAGGGACAGACTATGGCTACACCTTC. Residues: CATDIGTDYGYTF.